This is a list of T cell receptor beta chains from one sample in a study of CD8+CD57+ T cells in acquired aplastic anemia. TCRdb re-derived calls from the reads in MiXCR, one entry per CDR3 protein. The repertoire includes about 260,000 distinct CDR3 sequences, approximately 79% of them detected once, and 42% sits in the top ten. The sample was sorted CD4+, CD8+, or CD8+CD57+ T cells (not recorded which) from PBMCs. These TCRs come from a human donor with aplastic anemia. The CDR3 runs from the conserved cysteine through the conserved F or W.

cdr3_aa j_call cdr3_length v_call
CSVSRGGSDTQYF TRBJ2-3 13 TRBV29-1
CASSPGEGGYNSPLHF TRBJ1-6 16 TRBV12-3/TRBV12-4
CASSYLGQTINYGYTF TRBJ1-2 16 TRBV2
CASNIRDRKAEAFF TRBJ1-1 14 TRBV25-1
CASSAHRERTSNTEAFF TRBJ1-1 17 TRBV9
CASSWVAGDSSYEQYF TRBJ2-7 16 TRBV7-8
CASSWGGGTKETQYF TRBJ2-5 15 TRBV5-6
CASSGGGGPGGNSEAFF TRBJ1-1 17 TRBV7-8
CASSVPGPTQYF TRBJ2-3 12 TRBV9
CASSKGSGQEEQYF TRBJ2-7 14 TRBV15
CASRTDGGNDPLHF TRBJ1-6 14 TRBV7-8
CASSAGSDREYFF TRBJ1-1 13 TRBV9
CASREGGTGAQQYF TRBJ2-7 14 TRBV7-8
CATSRGSELEPLLYEQYF TRBJ2-7 18 TRBV15
CASSGGGDPNDAF TRBJ1-2 13 TRBV9
CASNGNKETQYF TRBJ2-5 12 TRBV5-6
CASSLNGYETQYVFF TRBJ1-1 15 TRBV7-2
CASSLGAGDNSPLHF TRBJ1-6 15 TRBV7-6
CSATGEDGKYF TRBJ2-7 11 TRBV20-1
CASSVQAGGSTDTQYF TRBJ2-3 16 TRBV9
CASSFAGAPYNSPF TRBJ2-3 14 TRBV9
CASSCTGAMSSSF TRBJ1-2 13 TRBV5-4
CANEVAGYPETQYF TRBJ2-5 14 TRBV7-8
CASSVQEPLLYEQYF TRBJ2-7 15 TRBV5-6
CASSDYSINTGVYEQYF TRBJ2-7 17 TRBV5-1
CASSFTSTKPQHF TRBJ1-5 13 TRBV5-4
CASSLAGGSYKEHF TRBJ2-3 14 TRBV19
CASGDGGRGRGYF TRBJ2-3 13 TRBV2
CASSFERSGGNDEQFF TRBJ2-1 16 TRBV7-9
CATCRGASQLIRYF TRBJ2-5 14 TRBV7-9
CASSPQGLGNTF TRBJ1-2 12 TRBV7-4
CASSFQRRGGKYF TRBJ2-3 13 TRBV7-9
CASSLAGGTATPIYF TRBJ1-3 15 TRBV7-2
CASSLETIPWGTDVLTF TRBJ2-6 17 TRBV7-2
CSVVGGGERNYEQYF TRBJ2-7 15 TRBV29-1
CASSLAVRANTEAFF TRBJ1-1 15 TRBV7-9
CASSLDRAAPTSSIQYF TRBJ2-4 17 TRBV7-8
CASSIAGGPWTETQYF TRBJ2-5 16 TRBV7-8
CASSVGGDGPDTQYF TRBJ2-3 15 TRBV5-6
CATSGSSEQDTQFF TRBJ2-1 14 TRBV15
CASSSAQGIQYF TRBJ2-4 12 TRBV5-5
CASSGRHGAYEQYF TRBJ2-7 14 TRBV15
CASSMERVAGETDTQYF TRBJ2-3 17 TRBV5-6
CASSIWTESTDTQYF TRBJ2-3 15 TRBV7-2
CASSPNRGSGNTIYF TRBJ1-3 15 TRBV7-2
CASSLGHPSCSEQQFF TRBJ2-1 16 TRBV7-2
CASSIEGGPGTQYFF TRBJ2-1 15 TRBV7-8
CASSLMAGAQTLAFF TRBJ1-1 15 TRBV7-9